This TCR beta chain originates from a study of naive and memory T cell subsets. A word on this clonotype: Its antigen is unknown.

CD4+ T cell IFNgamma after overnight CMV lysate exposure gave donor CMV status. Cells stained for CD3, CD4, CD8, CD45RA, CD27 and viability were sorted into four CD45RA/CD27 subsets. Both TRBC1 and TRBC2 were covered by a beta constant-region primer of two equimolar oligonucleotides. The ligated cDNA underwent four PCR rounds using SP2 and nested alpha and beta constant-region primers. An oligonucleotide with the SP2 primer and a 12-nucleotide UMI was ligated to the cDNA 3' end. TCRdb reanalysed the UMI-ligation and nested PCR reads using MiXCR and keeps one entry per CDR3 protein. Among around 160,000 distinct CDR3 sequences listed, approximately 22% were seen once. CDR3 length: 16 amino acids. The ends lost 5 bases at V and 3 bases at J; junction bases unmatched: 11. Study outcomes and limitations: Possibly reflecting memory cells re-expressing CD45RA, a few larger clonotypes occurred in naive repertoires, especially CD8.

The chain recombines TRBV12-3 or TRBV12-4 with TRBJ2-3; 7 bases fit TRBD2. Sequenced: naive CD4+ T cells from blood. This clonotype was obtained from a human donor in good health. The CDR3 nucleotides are TGTGCCAGCAGTCCAAATCCGGGACTATCGACAGATACGCAGTATTTT. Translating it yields CASSPNPGLSTDTQYF.